One sample yielded the 24 T cell receptor beta chains listed below, sequenced in a study of T cells in Graves' hyperthyroidism and ophthalmopathy. Amplification of TCR beta CDR3 regions used RNA as the template. Initially, a first-round RT-PCR of the TCR CDR3 employed the HTBI primer set. TCRdb recomputed calls from the multiplex PCR reads with MiXCR, one row per CDR3 protein. This sample has approximately 630,000 distinct CDR3 sequences, with about 17% found just once. Sequenced: blood. These TCRs come from a woman aged 30 to 39 with Graves' hyperthyroidism.

In regard to this clonotype: A single base separates this from a much larger clone, so it may be a read error. The chain links TRBV7-2 to TRBJ1-2; D not resolved. The CDR3 totals 13 residues. Trimming took off 3 bases at V and 5 bases at J, with 10 bases between the two ends. CDR1 and CDR2 (germline): SGHTA, FQGNSA. The CDR3 region has the DNA TGTGCCAGCAGCTTCCCCCCTCGATATGGCTACACCTTC. Translation gives CASSFPPRYGYTF.

The chain couples TRBV11-1 to TRBJ2-1, with D tentatively TRBD1 (5 bases). Germline lookup yields CDR1 SGHAT and CDR2 FQDESV (reference sequence). Trimming left V 5 bases short and J 4 bases short, with 18 bases between. The CDR3 consists of 16 residues. CDR3 bases: TGTGCCAGCAGCCATACGCCGGGTCAGGGATACAATGAGCAGTTCTTC. Translated: CASSHTPGQGYNEQFF.

In its sample, this clonotype was seen many times. The genes are TRBV2 and TRBJ2-5; the D call may be TRBD1 or TRBD2 (6 bases each). The CDR3 loop spans 14 amino acids. Germline V gene lookup returns CDR1 SNHLY and CDR2 FYNNEI. V was cut by 5 bases and J by 5 bases, with 15 bases left in between. The chain's CDR3 is CASSLRKGGETQYF. The CDR3 DNA sequence: TGTGCCAGCAGTCTAAGGAAAGGGGGGGAGACCCAGTACTTC.

This clonotype has a count of ten or more. V and J are TRBV6-5 and TRBJ1-1; 8 nucleotides line up with TRBD1. There are 15 residues in the CDR3. Germline V gives CDR1 MNHEY, CDR2 SVGAGI. Losses at the gene ends were 2 bases for V and 1 base for J; bases not matched to a gene: 3. In nucleotides, the CDR3 is TGTGCCAGCAGTTACGACAGGGGCCAGAACACTGAAGCTTTCTTT. Its translation is CASSYDRGQNTEAFF.

With regard to this clonotype: This sequence may be a read error, since a much larger clone differs from it by one base. The chain links TRBV12-3 or TRBV12-4 to TRBJ1-1; possibly TRBD1 for D (5 bases). The V and J ends lost 6 bases and 1 base respectively, with 12 bases between them. The CDR3 contains 14 residues. The CDR3, as DNA: TGTGCCAGCAGCGAGGGGTCTGAGAACACTGAAGCTTTCTTT. Its translation is CASSEGSENTEAFF.

This clonotype has only a few counts. The CDR3 DNA sequence: TGTGCCAGCAGAGAGGACTACACAGATACGCAGTATTTT. Protein product: CASREDYTDTQYF. The chain employs TRBV5-6 and TRBJ2-3; a possible D gene is TRBD2 (6 bases). Trimming stripped 5 bases from V and 2 bases from J, with 9 bases between. Looked up from germline, CDR1 is SGHDT and CDR2 is YYEEEE. This CDR3 is built from 13 residues.

The V call is TRBV7-9, the J call TRBJ1-1; TRBD1 matches at 8 bases. Unmatched junction bases numbered 5, after V lost 2 bases and J lost 6 bases. The CDR3 covers 14 residues. The germline V gene has CDR1 SEHNR and CDR2 FQNEAQ (reference sequence). DNA for the CDR3: TGTGCCAGCAGCTTAAATGACAGGGGTCCTGAAGCTTTCTTT. Encoded protein: CASSLNDRGPEAFF.

The rearrangement links TRBV27 to TRBJ2-7; 8 nucleotides match TRBD2. Germline loops: CDR1 MNHEY, CDR2 SMNVEV (reference sequence). J was trimmed by 6 bases and V by 3 bases; bases with no gene match: 4. The CDR3 contains 13 residues. CDR3 bases: TGTGCCAGCAGTTTCCGGGCGGGAGGCGAGCAGTACTTC. Its protein is CASSFRAGGEQYF.

This clonotype was counted only a few times. V and J are TRBV13 and TRBJ2-3; 13 bases fit TRBD2. Germline lookup yields CDR1 PRHDT and CDR2 FYEKMQ (reference sequence). The length of the CDR3 is 16 residues. J gave up 5 bases and V 4 bases, and 6 bases lay outside the gene matches. CDR3 sequence reads: CASSSGLAGDRDTQYF. The CDR3 coding sequence is TGTGCCAGCAGCTCCGGACTAGCGGGAGATCGAGATACGCAGTATTTT.

This clonotype appeared many times. The chain joins TRBV2 to TRBJ2-1, with D tentatively TRBD2 (7 bases). V was cut by 4 bases and J by 9 bases, with 16 bases left in between. Germline CDR1 is SNHLY and CDR2 is FYNNEI. The CDR3 consists of 14 residues. DNA of the CDR3: TGTGCCAGCAGTGGTCTAGGGGGGGTCAGTGAGCAGTTCTTC. Translating gives CASSGLGGVSEQFF.

The chain couples TRBV7-2 to TRBJ2-7, with D possibly being TRBD1 (5 bases). The V end was cut by 6 bases, the J end by 6 bases, with 15 bases between. The V gene's germline CDR1 is SGHTA and CDR2 FQGNSA. The CDR3 totals 13 residues. The CDR3 sequence: CASSGMGRTEQYF. The CDR3 coding sequence is TGTGCCAGCAGTGGGATGGGGCGGACCGAGCAGTACTTC.

There are many counts of this clonotype. This chain connects TRBV12-3 or TRBV12-4 to TRBJ2-3; D ambiguous. CDR3 length equals 14 residues. V lost 5 bases to trimming and J lost 1 base, with 10 bases between them. The CDR3 sequence is CASSGDFGTDTQYF. CDR3 sequence (DNA): TGTGCCAGCAGTGGGGATTTCGGCACAGATACGCAGTATTTT.

This clonotype was seen repeatedly, ten times or more. V usage is TRBV28 and J usage is TRBJ1-5, with D unclear. In germline, CDR1 is MDHEN, CDR2 SYDVKM. V lost 4 bases, J lost 5 bases, and 12 bases lay in between. There are 14 residues in the CDR3. Here the CDR3 DNA reads TGTGCCAGCAGTTGGCCCCAGGCCGATCAGCCCCAGCATTTT. It translates to CASSWPQADQPQHF.

This clonotype occurred many times. The J gene is TRBJ2-5, the V gene TRBV2; tentatively, D is TRBD1 or TRBD2 (5 bases each). Germline lookup yields CDR1 SNHLY and CDR2 FYNNEI. CDR3 length: 16 amino acids. V lost 5 bases and J 3 bases, leaving 19 bases between the germline ends. CDR3 DNA sequence: TGTGCCAGCAGTCTGAGTGGGCGAGTGGGGGAAGAGACCCAGTACTTC. This encodes CASSLSGRVGEETQYF. The full variable domain, completed using reference TRBV2 and TRBJ2-5, is EPEVTQTPSHQVTQMGQEVILRCVPISNHLYFYWYRQILGQKVEFLVSFYNNEISEKSEIFDDQFSVERPDGSNFTLKIRSTKLEDSAMYFCASSLSGRVGEETQYFGPGTRLLVL.

This clonotype occurred a few times. This rearrangement joins TRBV12-3 or TRBV12-4 to TRBJ2-3, with D possibly being TRBD2 (8 bases). The CDR3 is 21 residues long. The V gene lost 5 bases and the J gene lost 3 bases, with 33 bases spanning the gap. CDR3 coding DNA: TGTGCCAGCAGTCCCCGATATGGGACAGCCAAGCGGGAGAGAGCTACAGATACGCAGTATTTT. Protein product: CASSPRYGTAKRERATDTQYF.

This clonotype showed up many times. The chain has TRBV3-1 and TRBJ2-1; D remains unclear. The CDR3 spans 17 residues. V lost 0 bases, J lost 4 bases, and 16 bases lay in between. Germline CDR1 reads LGHDT; CDR2 reads YNNKEL (reference sequence). The chain's CDR3 is CASSQEEEQFVYNEQFF. The CDR3 nucleotides read TGTGCCAGCAGCCAAGAAGAGGAACAGTTTGTGTACAATGAGCAGTTCTTC.

This clonotype was counted many times. This chain connects TRBV7-2 to TRBJ2-7; 7 nucleotides align to TRBD2. CDR1 and CDR2 (germline): SGHTA, FQGNSA. CDR3 length: 13 residues. With 5 bases clipped from V and 2 bases from J, the junction kept 3 bases outside the gene matches. The CDR3 here is CASSPAGPYEQYF. In DNA form, the CDR3 reads TGTGCCAGCAGCCCAGCGGGACCCTACGAGCAGTACTTC.

V gene TRBV20-1 combines with J gene TRBJ1-1; D remains unclear. The CDR3 has 14 residues. Germline assignment: CDR1 DFQATT and CDR2 SNEGSKA (reference sequence). V was shortened by 3 bases and J by 1 base, with 12 bases between the two germline ends. CDR3 residues: CSARGGLANTEAFF. The CDR3 bases are TGCAGTGCTAGGGGAGGGTTGGCGAACACTGAAGCTTTCTTT.

This clonotype was seen a few times. This chain joins TRBV7-9 and TRBJ2-7, with 11 bases identical to TRBD1. The CDR3 runs 15 residues. V shed 9 bases and J 4 bases; nucleotides not matched to a gene: 11. Looked up from germline, CDR1 is SEHNR and CDR2 is FQNEAQ (reference sequence). The CDR3: CASYSPGTGGYEQYF. CDR3 DNA: TGTGCCAGTTATTCCCCCGGGACAGGGGGTTACGAGCAGTACTTC.

This clonotype was detected ten times or more. The chain employs TRBV28 and TRBJ1-5; 8 bases line up with TRBD1. The ends lost 6 bases at V and 6 bases at J; junction bases unmatched: 16. The CDR3 length is 17 residues. Germline assignment: CDR1 MDHEN and CDR2 SYDVKM. DNA of the CDR3: TGTGCCAGCAGAGGACAGGGCGTCTTACCGGGCGGTCAGCCCCAGCATTTT. It is translated as CASRGQGVLPGGQPQHF.

The chain links TRBV6-2 or TRBV6-3 to TRBJ2-2; D is undetermined. Germline CDR1 reads MNHEY; CDR2 reads SVGEGT. Between the trimmed V and J ends, which lost 2 bases and 2 bases, there was a span of 18 bases. This CDR3 is built from 18 residues. The DNA of the CDR3 is TGTGCCAGCAGTTACCCCCAATTAGCACGAAAAAACACCGGGGAGCTGTTTTTT. Protein product: CASSYPQLARKNTGELFF.

This clonotype has a handful of counts. The chain joins TRBV5-5 to TRBJ2-2; 10 nucleotides align to TRBD1. The trim removed 5 bases at V and 7 bases at J, leaving 8 bases unmatched. Germline assignment: CDR1 SGHKS and CDR2 YYEKEE (reference sequence). The CDR3 runs to 15 residues. The chain's CDR3 is CASSRQGARIGELFF. In DNA, the CDR3 is TGTGCCAGCAGTCGACAGGGGGCGCGTATCGGGGAGCTGTTTTTT.

In regard to this clonotype: A much larger clone differs from this one at a single base, so this may be a read error. The chain carries TRBV12-3 or TRBV12-4 and TRBJ1-6; 7 nucleotides match TRBD1. The CDR3 runs to 15 residues. Here the CDR3 DNA reads TGTACCAGCAGCCGACAGGGAGGTGGGAATTCACCCCTCCACTTT. Protein sequence: CTSSRQGGGNSPLHF.

A few counts support this clonotype. This chain uses TRBV6-1 with TRBJ2-1; 16 nucleotides match TRBD2. The V gene end was trimmed by 6 bases and the J gene end by 2 bases; junction bases not matched to a gene: 4. The germline V gene has CDR1 MNHNS and CDR2 SASEGT. This CDR3 spans 17 amino acids. The CDR3, as DNA: TGTGCCAGCAGCCCGGGACTAGCGGGAGGGACCTACAATGAGCAGTTCTTC. Protein product: CASSPGLAGGTYNEQFF.